This T cell receptor beta chain comes out of a study of Ad26.COV2.S vaccination and SARS-CoV-2 variants. The CDR3 is made up of 17 amino acids. Germline lookup yields CDR1 SGHTA and CDR2 FQGNSA. Unmatched junction bases numbered 14, after V lost 6 bases and J lost 6 bases. Treatment in this sample: roughly 18 received Ad26.COV2.S at low or high dose, single or two shots; about 5 received placebo; per-sample allocation not given. Day 63 following the first vaccine or placebo injection was when the samples were taken. Assay used: immunoSEQ multiplex PCR; TCRdb lists only in-frame clones, some missing. Of some 270,000 clones in the sample, approximately 88% were seen once.

V and J are TRBV7-2 and TRBJ2-1; 10 nucleotides match TRBD1. The source of this sequence is a person between 18 and 59 years old who received the Ad26.COV2.S COVID-19 vaccine or a placebo. Specimen: peripheral blood, collected in a trial of Ad26.COV2.S vaccine versus placebo. The DNA for the CDR3 is TGTGCCAGCAGAGGTTTTACCGACAGGGGGCGCGGCAATGAGCAGTTCTTC. It encodes CASRGFTDRGRGNEQFF.